The present T cell receptor beta chain was sequenced within a study of T cell responses to AZD1222 COVID-19 vaccine. TCRdb's copy holds only in-frame clones and misses some; the assay was immunoSEQ multiplex PCR. The table lists roughly 150,000 clones, about 94% of them singletons. Regarding the study as a whole: Vaccine-associated CD4 TCRs ranged over spike, dominating at 160-218 and 743-854. Without day 14 samples, only post-peak T cell repertoires were studied. AZD1222 recipients seropositive at baseline numbered only five to seven.

Concerning this clone itself: The target antigen is unknown.

Germline-derived CDR1 and CDR2 are MNHEY and SMNVEV (reference sequence). The CDR3 sequence is 13 residues long. With 5 bases removed from V and 1 base from J, the gap between germline ends came to 7 bases. The source material was peripheral blood, sampled on day 0 of AZD1222 vaccination. The TCR originated in an adult in good health. The J gene is TRBJ2-3, the V gene TRBV27; unclear D gene. The CDR3, as DNA: TGTGCCAGCAGTCCGCCCCGCACAGATACGCAGTATTTT. Encoded protein: CASSPPRTDTQYF.